This is a list of T cell receptor beta chains from one sample in a study of T cells after posttransplantation cyclophosphamide. Generated by immunoSEQ multiplex PCR, the TCRdb table keeps only in-frame clones and is missing some. In the table there are 5,000 to 6,000 clones, less than 80% of which are singletons. Sequences were derived from PBMCs, sampled after allogeneic stem cell transplant with posttransplant cyclophosphamide. These receptors all stem from a male patient between 55 and 70 years old who received an allogeneic stem cell transplant from an unrelated donor, was CMV-positive, and had no GVHD. Certain T cells may be donor cells from the graft. Each CDR3 is given with its conserved first and last residue. A D gene is named only where the DNA matches it firmly.

J gene: TRBJ2-1; V gene: TRBV11-3; D gene: -; CDR3 protein: CASSPLAAYNEQFF
J gene: TRBJ2-5; V gene: TRBV5-4; D gene: TRBD2; CDR3 protein: CAVRSGSRGETQYF
J gene: TRBJ2-1; V gene: TRBV5-1; D gene: TRBD2; CDR3 protein: CASSLKSSGGFDEQFF
J gene: TRBJ1-6; V gene: TRBV9; D gene: -; CDR3 protein: CASSVGSSYNSPLHF
J gene: TRBJ2-7; V gene: TRBV4-1; D gene: TRBD2; CDR3 protein: CASSSAGGGLYEQYF
J gene: TRBJ1-1; V gene: TRBV29-1; D gene: -; CDR3 protein: CSVEGALGAFF
J gene: TRBJ1-5; V gene: TRBV11-2; D gene: -; CDR3 protein: CASSVDRNQPQHF
J gene: TRBJ2-4; V gene: TRBV7-2; D gene: TRBD1; CDR3 protein: CASSYDKTGRQYF
J gene: TRBJ2-1; V gene: TRBV27; D gene: -; CDR3 protein: CASSLGGNSYNEQFF
J gene: TRBJ2-5; V gene: TRBV30; D gene: -; CDR3 protein: CAWSRDLLGEQYF
J gene: TRBJ1-1; V gene: TRBV7-6; D gene: -; CDR3 protein: CASSKLTGNTEAFF